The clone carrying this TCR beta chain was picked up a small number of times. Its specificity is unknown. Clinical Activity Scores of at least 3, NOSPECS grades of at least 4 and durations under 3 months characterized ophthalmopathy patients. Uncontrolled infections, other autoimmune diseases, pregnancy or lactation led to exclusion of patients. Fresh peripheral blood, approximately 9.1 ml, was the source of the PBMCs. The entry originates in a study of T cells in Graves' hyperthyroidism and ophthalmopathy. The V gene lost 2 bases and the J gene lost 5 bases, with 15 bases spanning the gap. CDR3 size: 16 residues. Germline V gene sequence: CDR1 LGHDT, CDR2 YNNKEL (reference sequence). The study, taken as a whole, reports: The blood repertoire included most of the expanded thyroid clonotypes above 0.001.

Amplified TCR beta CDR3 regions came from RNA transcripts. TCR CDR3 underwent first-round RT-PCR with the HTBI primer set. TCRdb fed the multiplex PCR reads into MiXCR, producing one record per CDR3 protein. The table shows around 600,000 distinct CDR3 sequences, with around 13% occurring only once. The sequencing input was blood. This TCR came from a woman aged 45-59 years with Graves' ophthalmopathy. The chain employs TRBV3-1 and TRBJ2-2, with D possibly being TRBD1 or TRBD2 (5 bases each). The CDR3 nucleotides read TGTGCCAGCAGCCAAAATCCCGGGGCGGGTACCGGGGAGCTGTTTTTT. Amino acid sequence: CASSQNPGAGTGELFF.